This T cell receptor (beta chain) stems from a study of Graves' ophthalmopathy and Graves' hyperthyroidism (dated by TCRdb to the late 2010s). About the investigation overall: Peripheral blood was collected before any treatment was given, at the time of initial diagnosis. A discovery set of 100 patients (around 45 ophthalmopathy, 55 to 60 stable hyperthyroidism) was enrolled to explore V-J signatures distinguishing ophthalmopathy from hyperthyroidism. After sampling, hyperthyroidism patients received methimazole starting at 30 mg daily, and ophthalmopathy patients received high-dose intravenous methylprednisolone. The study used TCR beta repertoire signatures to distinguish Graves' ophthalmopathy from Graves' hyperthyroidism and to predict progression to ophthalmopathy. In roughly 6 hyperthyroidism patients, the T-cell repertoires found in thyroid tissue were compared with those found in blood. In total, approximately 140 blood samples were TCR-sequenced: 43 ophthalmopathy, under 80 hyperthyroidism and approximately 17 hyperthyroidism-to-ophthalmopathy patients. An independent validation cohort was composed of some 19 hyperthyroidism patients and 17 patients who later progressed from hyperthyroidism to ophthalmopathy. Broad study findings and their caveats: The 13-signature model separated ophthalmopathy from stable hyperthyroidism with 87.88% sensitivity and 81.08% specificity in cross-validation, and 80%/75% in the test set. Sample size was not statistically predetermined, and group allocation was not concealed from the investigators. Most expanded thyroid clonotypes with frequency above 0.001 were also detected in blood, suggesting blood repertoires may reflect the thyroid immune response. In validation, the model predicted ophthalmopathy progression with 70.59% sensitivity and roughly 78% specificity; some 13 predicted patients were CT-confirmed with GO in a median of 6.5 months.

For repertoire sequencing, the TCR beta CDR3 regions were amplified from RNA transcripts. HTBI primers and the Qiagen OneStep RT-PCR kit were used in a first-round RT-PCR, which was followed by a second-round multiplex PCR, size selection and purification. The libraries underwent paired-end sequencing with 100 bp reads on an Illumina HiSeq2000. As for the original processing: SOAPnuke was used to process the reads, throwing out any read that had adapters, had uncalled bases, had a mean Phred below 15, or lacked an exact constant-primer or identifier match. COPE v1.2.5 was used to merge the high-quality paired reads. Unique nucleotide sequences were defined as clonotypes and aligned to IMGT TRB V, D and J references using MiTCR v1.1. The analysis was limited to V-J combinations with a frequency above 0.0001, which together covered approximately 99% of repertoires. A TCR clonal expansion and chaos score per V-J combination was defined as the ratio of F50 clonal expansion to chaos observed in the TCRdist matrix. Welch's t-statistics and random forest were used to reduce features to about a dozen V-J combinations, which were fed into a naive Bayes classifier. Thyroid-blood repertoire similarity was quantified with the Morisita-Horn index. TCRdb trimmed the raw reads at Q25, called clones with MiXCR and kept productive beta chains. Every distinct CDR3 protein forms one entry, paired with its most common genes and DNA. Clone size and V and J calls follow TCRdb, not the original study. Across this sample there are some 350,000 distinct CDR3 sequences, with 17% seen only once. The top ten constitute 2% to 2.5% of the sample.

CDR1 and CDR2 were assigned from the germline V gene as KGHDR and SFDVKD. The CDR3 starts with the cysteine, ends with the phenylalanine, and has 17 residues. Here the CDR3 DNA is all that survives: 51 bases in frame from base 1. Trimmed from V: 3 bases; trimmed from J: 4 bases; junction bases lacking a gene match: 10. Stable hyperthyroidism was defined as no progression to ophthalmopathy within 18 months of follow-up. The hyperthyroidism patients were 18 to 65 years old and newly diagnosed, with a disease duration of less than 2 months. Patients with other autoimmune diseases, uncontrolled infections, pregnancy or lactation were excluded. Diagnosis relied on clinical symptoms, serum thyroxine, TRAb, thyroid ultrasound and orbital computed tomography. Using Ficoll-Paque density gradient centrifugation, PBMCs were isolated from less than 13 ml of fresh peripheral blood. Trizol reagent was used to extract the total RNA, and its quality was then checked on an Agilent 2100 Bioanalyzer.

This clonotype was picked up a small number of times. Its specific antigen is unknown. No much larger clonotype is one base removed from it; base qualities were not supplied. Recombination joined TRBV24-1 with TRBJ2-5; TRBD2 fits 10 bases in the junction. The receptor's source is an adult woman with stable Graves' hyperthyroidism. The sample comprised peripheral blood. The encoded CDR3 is CATSDEGGLAGAETQYF. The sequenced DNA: TGTGCCACCAGTGATGAGGGTGGGCTAGCGGGAGCAGAGACCCAGTACTTC.